This T cell receptor beta chain comes out of a study of cytomegalovirus exposure and HLA in healthy donors. Study-wide context: The study placed less than 90% of its roughly 430 genotyped donors in the Caucasian-associated ancestry cluster.

There are a few counts of this clone. Its antigen is not identified. The CDR3 totals 15 residues. The V segment lost 3 bases and the J segment 6 bases; nucleotides outside the gene matches: 8. Looked up from germline, CDR1 is MDHEN and CDR2 is SYDVKM. General observations from the study: An analysis done earlier found most TCR beta V segments productive about 87% or about 30% of the time. The investigators catalogued 150 to 200 TCR beta chains as cytomegalovirus-associated. In a later analysis, TCR beta V- and J-gene trimming showed a link to a missense DCLRE1C variant.

The PCR had 60 Vbeta and 13 Jbeta primers. The data were produced by immunoSEQ multiplex PCR, yet TCRdb's version contains in-frame clones alone and is incomplete. The data show under 200,000 clones, about 75% seen once. This clonotype was sampled from a woman in her thirties or forties in good health and CMV-seropositive. The sequenced material came from PBMCs. The chain recombines TRBV28 with TRBJ2-7; TRBD2 agrees at 10 bases. CDR3 protein: CASSLASGGSSEQYF. DNA for the CDR3: TGTGCCAGCAGTTTGGCTAGCGGGGGTTCGAGCGAGCAGTACTTC.